Below, 9 T cell receptor beta chains from the same sample are listed, as sequenced in a study of cytomegalovirus exposure and HLA in healthy donors. PCR used 60 Vbeta primers and 13 Jbeta primers. Data came from immunoSEQ multiplex PCR; TCRdb stores just in-frame clones and leaves some out. The data show over 100,000 clones, with roughly 82% seen just once and more than 4% held by the top ten. Source material: PBMCs. The receptors derive from a male donor in good health and CMV-seropositive.

The chain uses TRBV6-1 and TRBJ1-5; D unresolved. The CDR3 covers 12 residues. CDR1 is MNHNS, CDR2 SASEGT, per germline. Between the trimmed V and J ends, which lost 3 bases and 4 bases, there was a span of 4 bases. The CDR3 loop is CASSDKNQPQHF. CDR3 in DNA: TGTGCCAGCAGTGACAAAAATCAGCCCCAGCATTTT.

Only a few counts were recorded for this clone. The V and J genes are TRBV6-1 and TRBJ1-4; 9 bases agree with TRBD1. Looked up from germline, CDR1 is MNHNS and CDR2 is SASEGT. V shed 3 bases, J shed 6 bases, and the junction held 8 bases outside the gene matches. CDR3 length equals 16 residues. This chain's CDR3 is CASSDIPGQGDEKLFF. In DNA form, the CDR3 reads TGTGCCAGCAGTGATATTCCGGGACAGGGCGATGAAAAACTGTTTTTT.

J is TRBJ2-3 and V is TRBV6-4; TRBD2 agrees at 8 bases. The CDR3 extends over 15 amino acids. J was trimmed by 0 bases and V by 3 bases; bases with no gene match: 2. The germline CDR1 and CDR2 sequences are MRHNA and SNTAGT. CDR3 sequence (DNA): TGTGCCAGCAGTGAACGGGAGGGCAGCACAGATACGCAGTATTTT. Residues: CASSEREGSTDTQYF.

This chain joins TRBV15 and TRBJ2-5; 9 bases fit TRBD2. The germline gives CDR1 LNHNV, CDR2 YYDKDF (reference sequence). The CDR3 has 16 amino acids. V lost 1 base, J lost 3 bases, and 6 bases stayed unmatched. The CDR3 region is CATSRAGLAGKETQYF. DNA for the CDR3: TGTGCCACCAGCAGAGCAGGGCTAGCGGGAAAAGAGACCCAGTACTTC.

The chain uses TRBV7-8 and TRBJ2-5; D is perhaps TRBD2 (6 bases). CDR1 SGHVS and CDR2 FQNEAQ come from the germline V gene. Trimming pared 8 bases from V and 3 bases from J, leaving 16 bases between. There are 14 residues in the CDR3. CDR3 coding DNA: TGTGCCAGCGGCTCAAGGGCGGGGAAAGAGACCCAGTACTTC. As protein: CASGSRAGKETQYF.

The rearrangement uses TRBV15 and TRBJ2-7; 8 bases are shared with TRBD1. The CDR3 is made up of 13 amino acids. Losses at the gene ends were 4 bases for V and 3 bases for J; bases not matched to a gene: 2. The germline V gene encodes CDR1 LNHNV and CDR2 YYDKDF (reference sequence). The CDR3 DNA sequence: TGTGCCACCAGCATAGGACAGGGCTACGAGCAGTACTTC. Translation gives CATSIGQGYEQYF.

The gene calls are TRBV13 and TRBJ1-3; D unresolved. CDR1 and CDR2 from the germline V gene are PRHDT and FYEKMQ (reference sequence). V was cut by 5 bases and J by 0 bases, with 14 bases left in between. The CDR3 extends over 16 amino acids. The CDR3 nucleotides are TGTGCCAGCAGCCCCCCCCACCCAGTCTCTGGAAACACCATATATTTT. As protein: CASSPPHPVSGNTIYF. Full variable domain (rest looked up from reference TRBV13 and TRBJ1-3): AAGVIQSPRHLIKEKRETATLKCYPIPRHDTVYWYQQGPGQDPQFLISFYEKMQSDKGSIPDRFSAQQFSDYHSELNMSSLELGDSALYFCASSPPHPVSGNTIYFGEGSWLTVV.

This chain joins TRBV5-1 and TRBJ2-5; 8 bases are a match to TRBD2. Germline V gene lookup returns CDR1 SGHRS and CDR2 YFSETQ. The V gene end was trimmed by 6 bases and the J gene end by 1 base; junction bases not matched to a gene: 5. The CDR3 consists of 14 residues. The CDR3 is CASNSGAVQETQYF. DNA of the CDR3: TGCGCCAGCAATAGCGGGGCAGTCCAAGAGACCCAGTACTTC. The entire variable domain, with the rest obtained from reference TRBV5-1 and TRBJ2-5, is as follows: KAGVTQTPRYLIKTRGQQVTLSCSPISGHRSVSWYQQTPGQGLQFLFEYFSETQRNKGNFPGRFSGRQFSNSRSEMNVSTLELGDSALYLCASNSGAVQETQYFGPGTRLLVL.

The chain combines TRBV18 with TRBJ2-7; D gene ambiguous. Trimming pared 4 bases from V and 3 bases from J, leaving 10 bases between. CDR3 length equals 13 residues. Germline V lookup: CDR1 KGHSH, CDR2 LQKENI. The CDR3 bases are TGTGCCAGCTCACGCGCGACAAACTACGAGCAGTACTTC. Its protein is CASSRATNYEQYF.